These 6 T cell receptor beta chains were all obtained from the same sample, sequenced in a study of cytomegalovirus exposure and HLA in healthy donors. Primers: 60 Vbeta forward and 13 Jbeta reverse. TCRdb's copy holds only in-frame clones and misses some; the assay was immunoSEQ multiplex PCR. The sample has over 150,000 clones, about 80% seen once. The sequencing input was PBMCs. The receptors derive from a man aged 30-40 years in good health and CMV-seropositive.

The chain couples TRBV10-3 to TRBJ1-1; a possible D gene is TRBD1 (5 bases). Germline V CDR1 and CDR2: ENHRY, SYGVKD. The germline V and J ends were trimmed by 8 bases and 2 bases, with 12 bases remaining between them. The CDR3 is 13 amino acids. The CDR3 sequence is CAILLRTNTEAFF. The CDR3 DNA follows: TGTGCCATCTTGCTACGGACAAACACTGAAGCTTTCTTT.

The CDR3 spells CASSKATGGFEKLFF. CDR3 DNA: TGTGCCAGCAGCAAAGCGACAGGGGGTTTTGAAAAACTGTTTTTT. The chain is built from TRBV21-1 and TRBJ1-4; the table names TRBD1, a call not compared with the DNA. TRBV21-1 is listed as a pseudogene. The CDR3 length is 15 residues.

CDR3 sequence: CASSLTGTLSVEQFF. CDR3 nucleotides: TGTGCCAGCAGTTTAACAGGGACCCTCAGTGTTGAGCAGTTCTTC. The chain couples TRBV28 to TRBJ2-1; the D gene is possibly TRBD1 (6 bases). Germline assignment: CDR1 MDHEN and CDR2 SYDVKM. V shed 2 bases and J shed 9 bases, with 17 bases lying between them. The CDR3 is made up of 15 amino acids.

V usage is TRBV29-1 and J usage is TRBJ2-7; D perhaps matches TRBD1 (6 bases). The V gene's germline CDR1 is SQVTM and CDR2 ANQGSEA. CDR3 size: 14 residues. V lost 5 bases to trimming and J lost 2 bases, with 16 bases between them. The CDR3 sequence is CSVKYGDRPYEQYF. DNA for the CDR3: TGCAGCGTTAAATATGGCGACAGGCCCTACGAGCAGTACTTC.

The V and J genes are TRBV4-1 and TRBJ2-2, with 8 nucleotides matching TRBD2. Germline V gene lookup returns CDR1 MGHRA and CDR2 YSYEKL. V shed 1 base, J shed 7 bases, and the junction held 11 bases outside the gene matches. The CDR3 extends over 17 amino acids. The CDR3 here is CASSQAPGTRLHGELFF. DNA for the CDR3: TGCGCCAGCAGCCAAGCCCCGGGGACTAGATTGCACGGGGAGCTGTTTTTT.

V gene TRBV7-9 combines with J gene TRBJ1-1; 9 bases fit TRBD1. The J segment lost 6 bases and the V segment lost 6 bases, leaving 5 bases of the junction unmatched. Germline loops: CDR1 SEHNR, CDR2 FQNEAQ (reference sequence). The CDR3 consists of 13 residues. For the CDR3, the DNA is TGTGCCAGCAGGGGACAGGGTTCGGCTGAAGCTTTCTTT. Translation: CASRGQGSAEAFF.